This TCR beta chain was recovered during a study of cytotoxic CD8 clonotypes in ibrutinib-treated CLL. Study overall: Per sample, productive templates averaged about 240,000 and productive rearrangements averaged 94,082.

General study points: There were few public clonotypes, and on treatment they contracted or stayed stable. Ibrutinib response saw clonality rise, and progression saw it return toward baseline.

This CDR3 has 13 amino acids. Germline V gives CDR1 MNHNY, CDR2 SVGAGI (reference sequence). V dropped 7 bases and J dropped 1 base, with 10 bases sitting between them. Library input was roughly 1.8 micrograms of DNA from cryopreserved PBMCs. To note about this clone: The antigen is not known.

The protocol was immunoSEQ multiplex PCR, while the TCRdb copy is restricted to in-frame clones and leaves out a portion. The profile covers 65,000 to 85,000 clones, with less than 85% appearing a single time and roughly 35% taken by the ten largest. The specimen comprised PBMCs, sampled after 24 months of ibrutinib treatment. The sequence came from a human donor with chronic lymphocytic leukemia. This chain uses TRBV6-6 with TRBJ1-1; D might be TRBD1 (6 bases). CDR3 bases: TGTGCCAGCACCCGGACAGCGAACACTGAAGCTTTCTTT. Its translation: CASTRTANTEAFF.